This T cell receptor beta chain was sequenced during a study of cytomegalovirus exposure and HLA in healthy donors. The PCR used 60 Vbeta and 13 Jbeta primers. The method was immunoSEQ multiplex PCR; TCRdb's version includes in-frame clones alone and lacks a portion of them. The sample holds fewer than 200,000 clones, approximately 78% seen once. The CDR3 is 12 residues long. Germline-derived CDR1 and CDR2 are SGDLS and YYNGEE. The ends were cut back, 1 base at V and 4 bases at J, with 4 bases in the middle. Material for sequencing was PBMCs. This sequence originates from a woman aged 18-30 years in good health and CMV-seronegative. The chain employs TRBV9 and TRBJ2-3; D uncertain. The CDR3 protein is CASSVQSDTQYF. The DNA for the CDR3 is TGTGCCAGCAGCGTACAGTCAGATACGCAGTATTTT.